This record concerns one T cell receptor (beta chain) sequence. TCRdb's table, derived via immunoSEQ multiplex PCR, lists solely in-frame clones and lacks some. Among 30,000 to 45,000 clones listed, under 90% were seen once. The sample comes from a study of blood T cell repertoires in COVID-19. Germline lookup yields CDR1 SGHTA and CDR2 FQGNSA. The CDR3 spans 15 residues. V lost 2 bases and J lost 4; bases outside the gene matches: 7. Sequenced input: peripheral blood. This TCR came from a man in his 70s with acute or convalescent COVID-19. The chain links TRBV7-2 to TRBJ2-7; 8 nucleotides align to TRBD2. DNA of the CDR3: TGTGCCAGCAGCTTAAGGCGGGAGGCAGGGTACGAGCAGTACTTC. Its protein product is CASSLRREAGYEQYF.